This TCR beta chain was retrieved from a study of blood T cell repertoires in COVID-19. The assay was immunoSEQ multiplex PCR, and TCRdb's table has in-frame clones only and misses some. The sample has more than 95,000 clones, 70% to 90% seen once. The V end lost 0 bases, the J end lost 9 bases, and 16 bases lay between the germline ends. The germline gives CDR1 SGHRS, CDR2 YFSETQ. CDR3 length: 15 amino acids. The genes are TRBV5-1 and TRBJ2-1, with a tentative D call TRBD2 (6 bases). The sequencing sample was made of peripheral blood. This sequence was found in a woman aged 55-69 years in a cohort sampled during active or convalescent COVID-19. CDR3 coding DNA: TGCGCCAGCAGCTTGGGAGCGGGTGGGGGGACTGAGCAGTTCTTC. This gives the protein CASSLGAGGGTEQFF.